This paragraph reports one TCR beta chain. The specificity of this receptor is unknown. Base qualities were left out, and no much larger clone turns up one base away. The data were obtained in a study of graft-versus-host responses after intestinal transplantation (dated by TCRdb to about 2021). About the investigation overall: The transplants that recipients got were multivisceral, liver-intestinal, or isolated intestinal. Samples from three later patients were sequenced in-house on an Illumina MiSeq with MiXCR processing rather than by the commercial service. The cohort enrolled roughly 25 intestinal transplant recipients including one retransplant, and 3 patients lacking pretransplant specimens were excluded. Graft-versus-host and host-versus-graft alloreactive T cell clones were tracked in the graft, circulation and bone marrow after intestinal transplantation using bulk TCR-beta CDR3 sequencing. Every recipient was given anti-thymocyte globulin induction, followed by roughly 3 years of maintenance tacrolimus and steroids. Alloreactive clones were identified by sequencing pre-transplant mixed lymphocyte reaction products and comparing them with unstimulated pre-transplant donor and recipient T cells. Donor T cell macrochimerism was defined as a peak of at least 4% donor T cells among recipient peripheral blood mononuclear cells.

For CDR1 and CDR2, the germline V gene (reference sequence) lists SEHNR and FQNEAQ. V loses 1 base of germline sequence and J loses 3 bases, and the interval between the two ends is 0 bases. Measured from the cysteine to the phenylalanine, the CDR3 is 11 residues long. The read is trimmed to its CDR3 DNA, 33 bases read in frame from base 1. Libraries were constructed by the immunoSEQ multiplex PCR assay. For most patients, high-throughput TCR-beta CDR3 sequencing of genomic DNA was performed by Adaptive Biotechnologies. For the original study's pipeline: Adaptive's ImmunoSEQ software was the source of the TCR sequencing data for about 20 patients, while a few other patients were processed with MiXCR and VDJtools. CDR3 nucleotide sequences shared between donor and recipient were removed because the origin of such sequences could not be assigned. At least 2-fold expansion over unstimulated cells and a minimum CFSE-low frequency of 0.002% (template counts) or 0.001% (read counts) were required for clones to be classified as alloreactive. A clone was considered mappable if detected in the sequenced pre-transplant spleen, lymph node, or MLR CFSE-low populations of the donor or recipient. Cumulative frequency of alloreactive clones was calculated as a percentage of all sequences weighted by copy number. TCRdb carries this immuneACCESS record with in-frame sequences only. Its versions omit some clonotypes, under half of them owing to an unresolved V gene in the studies checked, with the rest unexplained. V and J calls and clone size follow that table, whereas D and trimming were derived from the DNA. The sample contains some 10,000 clones, about 91% of them found a single time. The ten largest clones represent around 5.3% of the sample.

The investigation overall reported the following: Peak levels of circulating GvH clones were associated with declines in HvG clones early after transplant. In the allografts of patients with donor T cell macrochimerism, GvH to HvG T cell clonal ratios were high. The relatively low number and heterogeneity of intestinal transplant patients limited the conclusions. GvH clones were found in recipient bone marrow, and some of the GvH clones appeared earlier in ileal mucosa or blood, which is consistent with an intestinal mucosal origin.

In the first month after transplant, blood samples were collected up to 4 times, and after that at least monthly when available. The chain couples TRBV7-9 to TRBJ1-1; too little of a D gene remains to name it. The material sequenced was PBMCs, taken almost 70 days after transplant. This TCR came from a human patient who received an intestinal transplant, so some T cells may come from the graft donor. In nucleotides, the sequence is TGTGCCAGCAGCTTAGACACTGAAGCTTTCTTT. Its coded protein is CASSLDTEAFF.